What follows are 6 T cell receptor beta chains derived from one specimen sequenced in a study of shared clonotypes between healthy human individuals. Naive CD8 cells lacked CD45RO, underwent positive selection for CCR7 and left out terminally differentiated effector memory CD45RA+ cells. Sequencing used immunoSEQ multiplex PCR; TCRdb keeps in-frame clones, though not all of them. The sample lists millions of clones; approximately 94% were seen once. The sample consisted of naive CD8+ T cells sorted from blood. The receptor set was obtained from a man younger than 30 in good health.

The chain recombines TRBV13 with TRBJ1-5, with D tentatively TRBD1 (6 bases). V gave up 5 bases and J gave up 6 bases, with 17 bases separating them. Germline V CDR1 and CDR2: PRHDT, FYEKMQ (reference sequence). The CDR3 spans 15 residues. CDR3: CASSQTGTPSQPQHF. The CDR3 DNA sequence: TGTGCCAGCAGCCAAACAGGGACTCCGAGTCAGCCCCAGCATTTT.

This clone showed up just once. V gene TRBV9 combines with J gene TRBJ2-5; D may be TRBD1 or TRBD2 (5 bases each). Trimming removed 0 bases from V and 5 bases from J, with 8 bases in between. The CDR3 covers 13 residues. Per the germline V gene, CDR1 is SGDLS and CDR2 is YYNGEE. As DNA, the CDR3 is TGTGCCAGCAGCGTAGGATGGGGGGAGACCCAGTACTTC. This encodes CASSVGWGETQYF.

V is TRBV7-9 and J is TRBJ2-5; no firm D call. Germline CDR1 reads SEHNR; CDR2 reads FQNEAQ (reference sequence). V was cut by 7 bases and J by 5 bases, with 14 bases left in between. CDR3 length: 13 amino acids. The DNA of the CDR3 is TGTGCCAGCACAGTGTCAGGAGAGGAGACCCAGTACTTC. Translating gives CASTVSGEETQYF. The full variable domain, in which reference TRBV7-9 and TRBJ2-5 provide the parts outside the CDR3, is DTGVSQNPRHKITKRGQNVTFRCDPISEHNRLYWYRQTLGQGPEFLTYFQNEAQLEKSRLLSDRFSAERPKGSFSTLEIQRTEQGDSAMYLCASTVSGEETQYFGPGTRLLVL.

The V call is TRBV7-3, the J call TRBJ1-2, with D perhaps TRBD1 (5 bases). V was pared by 2 bases and J by 5 bases, with 12 bases between. Germline values: CDR1 SGHTA, CDR2 FQGTGA. This CDR3 has 14 amino acids. CDR3: CASSLGPGIYGYTF. In nucleotides, the CDR3 is TGTGCCAGCAGCTTAGGGCCAGGGATTTATGGCTACACCTTC.

This clone occurred once. The chain joins TRBV2 to TRBJ1-6; 7 bases match TRBD1. The germline V gene encodes CDR1 SNHLY and CDR2 FYNNEI. The CDR3 sequence is 16 residues long. J lost 12 bases, V lost 0 bases, and 11 bases had no gene match. The CDR3 DNA reads TGTGCCAGCAGTGAAGCTGGTACAGGGGTTTTATTACCCCTCCACTTT. Translation: CASSEAGTGVLLPLHF.

The V call is TRBV27, the J call TRBJ2-7; perhaps TRBD1 as D (6 bases). The CDR3 has 17 residues. The germline V and J ends were trimmed by 0 bases and 2 bases, with 17 bases remaining between them. CDR1 MNHEY and CDR2 SMNVEV come from the germline V gene (reference sequence). CDR3 coding DNA: TGTGCCAGCAGTTTATCGAGTCAGGGGCCCACCCCCTACGAGCAGTACTTC. It yields the protein CASSLSSQGPTPYEQYF.